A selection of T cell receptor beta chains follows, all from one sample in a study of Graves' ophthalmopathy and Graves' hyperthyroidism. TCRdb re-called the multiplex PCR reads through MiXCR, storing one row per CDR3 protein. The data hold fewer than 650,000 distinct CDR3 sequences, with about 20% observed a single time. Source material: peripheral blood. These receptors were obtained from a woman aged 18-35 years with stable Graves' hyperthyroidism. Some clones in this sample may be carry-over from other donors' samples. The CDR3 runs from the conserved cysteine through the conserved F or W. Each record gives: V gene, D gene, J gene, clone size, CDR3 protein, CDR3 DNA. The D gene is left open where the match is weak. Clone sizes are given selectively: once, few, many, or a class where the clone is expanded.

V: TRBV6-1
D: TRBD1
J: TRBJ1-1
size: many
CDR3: CASRTGVRSTEAFF
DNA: TGTGCCAGCAGGACAGGGGTAAGAAGCACTGAAGCTTTCTTT

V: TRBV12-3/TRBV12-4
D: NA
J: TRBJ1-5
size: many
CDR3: CASSLLGRTDQPQHF
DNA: TGTGCCAGCAGTTTACTCGGACGGACAGATCAGCCCCAGCATTTT

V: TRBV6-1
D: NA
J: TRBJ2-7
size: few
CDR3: CASSSTRGYEQYF
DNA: TGTGCCAGCTCCTCGACAAGGGGCTACGAGCAGTACTTC

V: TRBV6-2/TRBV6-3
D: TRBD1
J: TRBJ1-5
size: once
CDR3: CASSYMTGVDPSGQPQHF
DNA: TGTGCCAGCAGTTACATGACAGGGGTGGACCCTTCGGGTCAGCCCCAGCATTTT

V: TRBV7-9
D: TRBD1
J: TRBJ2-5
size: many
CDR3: CASSSRDRGKTQYF
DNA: TGTGCCAGCAGCTCCCGGGACAGGGGGAAGACCCAGTACTTC

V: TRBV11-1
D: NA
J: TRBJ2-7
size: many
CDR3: CASSPTAAPDDYEQYF
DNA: TGTGCCAGCAGTCCGACGGCGGCTCCAGACGATTACGAGCAGTACTTC

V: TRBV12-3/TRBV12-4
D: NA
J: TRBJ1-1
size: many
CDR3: CASSLAGWGTEAFF
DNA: TGTGCCAGCAGTTTAGCTGGCTGGGGCACTGAAGCTTTCTTT

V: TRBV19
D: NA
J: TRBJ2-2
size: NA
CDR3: CASSTSRGGGELFF
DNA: TGTGCCAGTAGCACGAGTCGGGGTGGCGGGGAGCTGTTTTTT

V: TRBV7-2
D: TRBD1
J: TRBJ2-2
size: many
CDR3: CASSLFGQEDGELFF
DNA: TGTGCCAGCAGCCTATTCGGACAGGAGGACGGGGAGCTGTTTTTT

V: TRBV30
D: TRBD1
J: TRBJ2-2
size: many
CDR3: CAWSVRQGASTRIGELFF
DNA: TGTGCCTGGAGTGTACGACAGGGGGCCTCTACTCGCATCGGGGAGCTGTTTTTT

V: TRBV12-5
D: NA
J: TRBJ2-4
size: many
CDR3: CASGIGTPTAKNIQYF
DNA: TGTGCTAGTGGAATTGGTACTCCGACAGCCAAAAACATTCAGTACTTC

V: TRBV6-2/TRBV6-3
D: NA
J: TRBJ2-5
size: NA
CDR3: CASARQPETQYF
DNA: TGTGCCAGCGCGAGACAGCCAGAGACCCAGTACTTC

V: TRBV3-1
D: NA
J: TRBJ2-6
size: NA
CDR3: CASSLRTSGANVLTF
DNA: TGTGCCAGCAGCCTCCGGACATCTGGGGCCAACGTCCTGACTTTC

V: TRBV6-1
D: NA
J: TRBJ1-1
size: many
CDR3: CASRRRGTEAFF
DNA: TGTGCCAGCAGGAGACGGGGCACTGAAGCTTTCTTT

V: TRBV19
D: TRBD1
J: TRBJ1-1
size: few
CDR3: CASRGQGGNTEAFF
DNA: TGTGCCAGTCGGGGACAGGGTGGGAACACTGAAGCTTTCTTT

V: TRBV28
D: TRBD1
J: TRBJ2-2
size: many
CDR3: CASLHGRGQYGGELFF
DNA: TGTGCCAGCCTTCACGGCAGGGGGCAGTACGGCGGGGAGCTGTTTTTT

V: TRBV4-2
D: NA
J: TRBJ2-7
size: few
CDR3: CASSGRVGGIYEQYF
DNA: TGTGCCAGCAGCGGGCGGGTCGGGGGTATCTACGAGCAGTACTTC

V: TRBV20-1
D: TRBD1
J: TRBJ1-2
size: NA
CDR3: CSARPKTGTVDYGYTF
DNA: TGCAGTGCTAGGCCAAAGACAGGGACAGTGGACTATGGCTACACCTTC

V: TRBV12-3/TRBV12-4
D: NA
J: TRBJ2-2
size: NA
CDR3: CASSATRTGELFF
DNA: TGTGCCAGCAGTGCAACCCGCACCGGGGAGCTGTTTTTT

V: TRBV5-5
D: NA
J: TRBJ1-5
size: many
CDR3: CASSFVLDQPQHF
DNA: TGTGCCAGCAGCTTTGTCCTCGATCAGCCCCAGCATTTT

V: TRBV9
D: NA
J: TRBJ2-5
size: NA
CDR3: CASSGGFGPDETQYF
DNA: TGTGCCAGCAGCGGTGGGTTCGGGCCAGACGAGACCCAGTACTTC

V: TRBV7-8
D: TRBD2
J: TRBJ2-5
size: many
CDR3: CASSLGTSGGLQETQYF
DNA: TGTGCCAGCAGCTTGGGGACTAGCGGGGGATTACAAGAGACCCAGTACTTC

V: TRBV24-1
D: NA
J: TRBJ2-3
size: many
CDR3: CATSGAGVADTQYF
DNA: TGTGCCACCAGTGGTGCAGGGGTGGCAGATACGCAGTATTTT

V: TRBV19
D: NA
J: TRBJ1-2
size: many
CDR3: CASRLGVHGYTF
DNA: TGTGCCAGTAGGCTGGGCGTCCATGGCTACACCTTC

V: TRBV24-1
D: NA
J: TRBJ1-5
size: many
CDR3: CATSDSPGPWPQHF
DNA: TGTGCCACCAGTGATTCACCCGGGCCTTGGCCCCAGCATTTT

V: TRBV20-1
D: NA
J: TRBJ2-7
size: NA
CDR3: CMGLTDYGQCF
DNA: TGCATGGGTCTTACAGATTACGGGCAGTGCTTC

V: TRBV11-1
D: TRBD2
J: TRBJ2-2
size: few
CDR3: CASSRRAGGSTGELFF
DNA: TGTGCCAGCAGCCGTAGAGCGGGAGGGAGTACCGGGGAGCTGTTTTTT

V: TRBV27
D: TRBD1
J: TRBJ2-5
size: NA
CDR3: CASRRDRAQETQYF
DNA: TGTGCCAGCAGGCGGGACAGGGCTCAAGAGACCCAGTACTTC

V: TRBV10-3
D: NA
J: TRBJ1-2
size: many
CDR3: CAISVLGDGYTF
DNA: TGTGCCATCAGTGTGCTAGGAGATGGCTACACCTTC

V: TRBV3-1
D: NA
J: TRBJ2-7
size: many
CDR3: CASSQIAYEQYF
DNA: TGTGCCAGCAGCCAGATTGCCTACGAGCAGTACTTC

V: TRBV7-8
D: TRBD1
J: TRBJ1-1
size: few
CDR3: CASSLAVRGRTEAFF
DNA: TGTGCCAGCAGCTTAGCAGTGAGGGGGCGAACTGAAGCTTTCTTT

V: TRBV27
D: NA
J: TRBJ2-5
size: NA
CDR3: CASGMLQTQYF
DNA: TGTGCCAGCGGGATGTTGCAGACCCAGTACTTC

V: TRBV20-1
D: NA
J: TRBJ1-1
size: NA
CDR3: CSARDVVDSGVGTEAFF
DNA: TGCAGTGCTAGAGATGTTGTGGATTCAGGGGTCGGCACTGAAGCTTTCTTT